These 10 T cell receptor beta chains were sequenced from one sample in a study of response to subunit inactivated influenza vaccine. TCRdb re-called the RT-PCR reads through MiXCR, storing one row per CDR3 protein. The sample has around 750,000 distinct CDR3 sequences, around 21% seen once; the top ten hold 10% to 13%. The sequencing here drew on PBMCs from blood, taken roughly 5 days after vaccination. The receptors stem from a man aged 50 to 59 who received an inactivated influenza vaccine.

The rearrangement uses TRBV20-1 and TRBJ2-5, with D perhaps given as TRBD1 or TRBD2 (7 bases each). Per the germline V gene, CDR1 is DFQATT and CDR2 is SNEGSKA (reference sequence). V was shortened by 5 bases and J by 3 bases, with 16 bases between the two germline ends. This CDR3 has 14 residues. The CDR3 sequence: CSAVHRGGKETQYF. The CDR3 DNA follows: TGCAGTGCTGTTCACAGGGGAGGGAAAGAGACCCAGTACTTC.

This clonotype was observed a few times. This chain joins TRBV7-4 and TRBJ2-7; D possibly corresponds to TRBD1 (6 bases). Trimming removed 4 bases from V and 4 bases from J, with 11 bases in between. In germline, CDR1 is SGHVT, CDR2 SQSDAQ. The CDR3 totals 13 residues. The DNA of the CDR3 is TGTGCCAGCAGCTCTGACAGGAAATACGAGCAGTACTTC. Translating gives CASSSDRKYEQYF.

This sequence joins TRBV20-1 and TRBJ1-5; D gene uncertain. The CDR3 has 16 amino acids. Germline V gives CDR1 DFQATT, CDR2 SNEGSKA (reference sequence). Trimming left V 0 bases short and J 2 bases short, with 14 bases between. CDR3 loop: CSARDLEGWGNQPQHF. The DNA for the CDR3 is TGCAGTGCTAGAGATCTCGAGGGTTGGGGCAATCAGCCCCAGCATTTT.

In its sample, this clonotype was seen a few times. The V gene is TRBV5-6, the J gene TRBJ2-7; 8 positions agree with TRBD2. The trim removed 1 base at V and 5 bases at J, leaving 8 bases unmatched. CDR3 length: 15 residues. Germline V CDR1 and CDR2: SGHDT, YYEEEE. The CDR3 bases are TGTGCCAGCAGCTTGACGGGGGGGCTGTCCGACGAGCAGTACTTC. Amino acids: CASSLTGGLSDEQYF.

CDR3 region: CSARGTSRMETQYF. The CDR3 bases are TGCAGTGCTAGAGGGACTAGCCGGATGGAGACCCAGTACTTC. The rearrangement joins TRBV20-1 to TRBJ2-5; 8 bases are shared with TRBD2. Germline V lookup: CDR1 DFQATT, CDR2 SNEGSKA (reference sequence). Trimming removed 1 base from V and 5 bases from J; junction bases left unmatched: 6. CDR3 length: 14 residues.

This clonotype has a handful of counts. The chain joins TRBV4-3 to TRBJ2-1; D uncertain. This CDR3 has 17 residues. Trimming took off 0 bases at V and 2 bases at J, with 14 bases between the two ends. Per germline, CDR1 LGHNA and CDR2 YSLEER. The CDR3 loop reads CASSQDRRMETYNEQFF. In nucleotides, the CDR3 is TGCGCCAGCAGCCAAGATCGGCGGATGGAAACCTACAATGAGCAGTTCTTC.

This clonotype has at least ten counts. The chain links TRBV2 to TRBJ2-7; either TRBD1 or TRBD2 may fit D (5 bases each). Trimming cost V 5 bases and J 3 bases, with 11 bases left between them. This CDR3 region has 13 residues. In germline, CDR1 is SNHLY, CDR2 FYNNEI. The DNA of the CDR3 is TGTGCCAGCAGTTCGGGACGGGTCTACGAGCAGTACTTC. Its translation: CASSSGRVYEQYF.

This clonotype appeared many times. The CDR3 loop reads CSASRDTNQPQHF. In DNA form, the CDR3 reads TGCAGTGCTAGCCGGGACACTAATCAGCCCCAGCATTTT. The genes are TRBV20-1 and TRBJ1-5; D possibly corresponds to TRBD1 (6 bases). Germline CDR1 and CDR2: DFQATT and SNEGSKA (reference sequence). The CDR3 covers 13 residues. With 3 bases removed from V and 4 bases from J, the gap between germline ends came to 10 bases.

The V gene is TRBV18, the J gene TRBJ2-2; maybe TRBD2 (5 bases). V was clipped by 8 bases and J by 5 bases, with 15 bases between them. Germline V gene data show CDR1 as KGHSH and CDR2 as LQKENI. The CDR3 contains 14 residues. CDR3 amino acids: CASKTGSGTGELFF. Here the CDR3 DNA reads TGTGCCAGCAAAACGGGGTCAGGAACCGGGGAGCTGTTTTTT.

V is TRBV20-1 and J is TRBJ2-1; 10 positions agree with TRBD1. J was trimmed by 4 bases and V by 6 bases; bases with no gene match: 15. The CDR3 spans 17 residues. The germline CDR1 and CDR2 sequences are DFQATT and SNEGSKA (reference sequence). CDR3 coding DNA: TGCAGTGCCTTAGATCTCGCCGGGACAGGGGTTTACAATGAGCAGTTCTTC. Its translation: CSALDLAGTGVYNEQFF.